This T cell receptor (beta chain) originates from a study of blood T cell repertoires in COVID-19 (dated by TCRdb to 2018 to 2020). Notes on the research overall: Samples from collaborators originated in the United States, Italy and Spain and spanned both the acute and convalescent phases of COVID-19. The material from the prospective study consisted of cDNA or gDNA derived from T cells, B-cell-depleted T cells, or PBMCs. Deeply sampled blood TCRbeta repertoires from subjects exposed to, actively infected with, or recovered from COVID-19 were included in the dataset. The repertoires were released in a freely available public database intended as a resource for research on the immune response to SARS-CoV-2. Samples came from the ongoing ImmuneRACE study (first 160 participants) plus 1,254 subjects from 6 global collaborators. The sample metadata nearly always contained a de-identified subject ID, COVID-19 status, age in years and sex. Where HLA class I and class II types were available, the types were taken from metadata supplied by the sample provider, not from assay-based typing. Beyond this particular receptor, the publication reports: The quantity of clinical and demographic metadata differed by source and by participant and was supplied without curation.

Enrolling through a virtual design, the prospective study's participants ranged in age from roughly 18 to 89 years and lived across around 25 United States geographic areas. In the prospective study, cohorts were assigned on the basis of participant-reported clinical history obtained from a screening survey and a study questionnaire. ImmuneRACE Cohort 3 recovered participants were defined by two consecutive negative NP/OP PCR tests, healthcare professional clearance, or symptom resolution. Each participant in the prospective study had whole blood, serum and a nasopharyngeal or oropharyngeal swab collected by mobile phlebotomists. Over a roughly 2-month period, participants in the prospective study had the option of providing additional blood draws and questionnaires. Before DNA extraction, prospective study blood samples were shipped either frozen or at room temperature. Concerning this clone: The target of this receptor is not known. No much larger clonotype is one base removed from it; base qualities were not supplied.

The immunoSEQ Assay, a bias-controlled multiplex PCR, was used to amplify TCRbeta CDR3 regions from genomic DNA. From the authors' description of their analysis: Within the assay, amplification of reference gene primers was used to estimate how many nucleated cells each sample contained. To quantify the absolute abundance of each unique TCRbeta CDR3 rearrangement, sequence reads were collapsed and filtered. Productive Simpson clonality was computed per sample as the square root of Simpson's diversity index over productive rearrangements. TCRdb holds this immuneACCESS table with in-frame rearrangements only. Some clones are missing; in checked studies, unresolved V genes explain under half, and the rest has no known cause. V and J calls and clone size are those listed in that table; D and trimming were worked out from the DNA. This sample gives about 280,000 clones in total; around 92% of them show up just once. Clones ranked in the top ten supply 1.5% to 2% of the sample.

The germline V gene (reference sequence) yields SGHNT for CDR1 and YYREEE for CDR2. The CDR3 covers 16 residues, taking in both the cysteine and the phenylalanine. The kept DNA is CDR3 alone, 48 bases in frame from the first base. Trimming at the junction amounts to 0 bases on V and 5 bases on J, and the germline ends lie 18 bases apart. The receptor's source is a woman aged 60-70 years who had recovered from COVID-19. The sample consisted of PBMCs or T cells enriched from blood (not recorded which). The rearranged segments are TRBV5-4 and TRBJ2-7, and perhaps TRBD1 as D gene, on 8 matching bases. The DNA reads TGTGCCAGCAGCTTGGGAACAGGGGGGGCTCGGGACGAGCAGTACTTC. Translated, it reads CASSLGTGGARDEQYF. The entire variable domain, with the stretches around the CDR3 drawn from the reference TRBV5-4 and TRBJ2-7 proteins, is ETGVTQSPTHLIKTRGQQVTLRCSSQSGHNTVSWYQQALGQGPQFIFQYYREEENGRGNFPPRFSGLQFPNYSSELNVNALELDDSALYLCASSLGTGGARDEQYFGPGTRLTVT.